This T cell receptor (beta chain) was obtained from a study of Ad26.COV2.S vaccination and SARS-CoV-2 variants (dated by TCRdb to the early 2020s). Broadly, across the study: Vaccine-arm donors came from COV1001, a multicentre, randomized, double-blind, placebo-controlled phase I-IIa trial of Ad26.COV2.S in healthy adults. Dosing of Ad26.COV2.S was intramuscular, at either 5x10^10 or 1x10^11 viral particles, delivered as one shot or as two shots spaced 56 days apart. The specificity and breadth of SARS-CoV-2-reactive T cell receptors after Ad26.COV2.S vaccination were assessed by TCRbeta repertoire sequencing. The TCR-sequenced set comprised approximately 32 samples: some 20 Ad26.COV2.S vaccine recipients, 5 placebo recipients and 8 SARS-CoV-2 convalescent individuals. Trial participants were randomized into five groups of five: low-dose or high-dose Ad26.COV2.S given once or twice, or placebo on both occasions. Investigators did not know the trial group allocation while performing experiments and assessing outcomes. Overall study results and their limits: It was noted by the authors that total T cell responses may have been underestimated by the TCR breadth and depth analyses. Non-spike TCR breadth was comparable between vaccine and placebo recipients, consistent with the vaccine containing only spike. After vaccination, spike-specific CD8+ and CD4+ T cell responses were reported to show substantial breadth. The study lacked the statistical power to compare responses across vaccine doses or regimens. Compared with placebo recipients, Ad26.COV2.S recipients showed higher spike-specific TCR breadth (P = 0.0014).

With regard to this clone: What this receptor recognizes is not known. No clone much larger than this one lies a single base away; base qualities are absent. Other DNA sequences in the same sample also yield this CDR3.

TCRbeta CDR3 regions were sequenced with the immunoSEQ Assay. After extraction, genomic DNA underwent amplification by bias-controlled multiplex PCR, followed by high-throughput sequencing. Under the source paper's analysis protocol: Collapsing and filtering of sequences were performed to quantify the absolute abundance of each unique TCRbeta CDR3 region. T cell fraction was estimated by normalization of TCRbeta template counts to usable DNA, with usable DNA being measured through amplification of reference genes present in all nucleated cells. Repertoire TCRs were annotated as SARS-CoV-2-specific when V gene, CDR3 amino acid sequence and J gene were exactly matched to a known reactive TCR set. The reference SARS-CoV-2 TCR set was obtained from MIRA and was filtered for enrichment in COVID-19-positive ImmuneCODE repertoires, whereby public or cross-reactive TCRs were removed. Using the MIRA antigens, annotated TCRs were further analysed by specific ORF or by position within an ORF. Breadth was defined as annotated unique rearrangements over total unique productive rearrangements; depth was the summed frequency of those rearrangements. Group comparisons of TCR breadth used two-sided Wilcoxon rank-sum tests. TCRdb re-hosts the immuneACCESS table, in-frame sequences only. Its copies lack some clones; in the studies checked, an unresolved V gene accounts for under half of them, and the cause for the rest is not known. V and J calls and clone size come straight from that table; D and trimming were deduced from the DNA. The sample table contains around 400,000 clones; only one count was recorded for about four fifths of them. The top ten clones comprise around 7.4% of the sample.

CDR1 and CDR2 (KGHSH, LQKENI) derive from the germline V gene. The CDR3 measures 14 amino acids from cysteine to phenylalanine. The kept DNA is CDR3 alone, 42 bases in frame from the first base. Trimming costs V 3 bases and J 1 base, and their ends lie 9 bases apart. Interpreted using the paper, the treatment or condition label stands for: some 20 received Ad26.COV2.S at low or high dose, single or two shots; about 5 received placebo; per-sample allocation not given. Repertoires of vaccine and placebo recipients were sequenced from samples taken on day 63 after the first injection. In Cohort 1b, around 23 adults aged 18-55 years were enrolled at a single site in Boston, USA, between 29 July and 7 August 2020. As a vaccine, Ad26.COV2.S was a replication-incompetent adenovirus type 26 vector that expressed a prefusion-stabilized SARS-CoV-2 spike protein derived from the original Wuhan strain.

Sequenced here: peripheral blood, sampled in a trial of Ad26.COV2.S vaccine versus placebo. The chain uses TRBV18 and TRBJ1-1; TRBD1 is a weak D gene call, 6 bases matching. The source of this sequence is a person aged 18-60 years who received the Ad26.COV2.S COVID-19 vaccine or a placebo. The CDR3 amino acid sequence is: CASSPRGGNTEAFF. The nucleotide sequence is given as TGTGCCAGCTCACCGAGAGGGGGGAACACTGAAGCTTTCTTT.